This T cell receptor beta chain was found in a study of shared clonotypes between healthy human individuals. Looked up from germline, CDR1 is KGHSH and CDR2 is LQKENI. CDR3 length equals 18 residues. The V segment lost 3 bases and the J segment 2 bases; nucleotides outside the gene matches: 7. This clone was recorded only once. Its antigen remains unidentified. Method: immunoSEQ multiplex PCR; TCRdb's copy keeps in-frame clones and lacks some. The table has 2.3 million or so clones, more than 80% seen once. General observations from the study: Rarefaction gave evidence that sorted-subset sequencing remained incomplete despite large depth. What limited the represented genetic and exposure-history diversity was the small number of donors.

Participating donors were healthy, HIV-negative adults free of recent acute infections or vaccinations. The chain carries TRBV18 and TRBJ2-5; 15 nucleotides match TRBD2. Sequencing used naive CD4+ T cells from PBMCs. Subset in this sample: CD45RA+ positively selected. This clonotype was obtained from a man aged 18-30 years in good health. Some clones in this sample may be carry-over from other donors' samples. CDR3 residues: CASSPGTSGRTIQETQYF. CDR3 sequence (DNA): TGTGCCAGCTCACCCGGGACTAGCGGGAGGACGATACAAGAGACCCAGTACTTC.